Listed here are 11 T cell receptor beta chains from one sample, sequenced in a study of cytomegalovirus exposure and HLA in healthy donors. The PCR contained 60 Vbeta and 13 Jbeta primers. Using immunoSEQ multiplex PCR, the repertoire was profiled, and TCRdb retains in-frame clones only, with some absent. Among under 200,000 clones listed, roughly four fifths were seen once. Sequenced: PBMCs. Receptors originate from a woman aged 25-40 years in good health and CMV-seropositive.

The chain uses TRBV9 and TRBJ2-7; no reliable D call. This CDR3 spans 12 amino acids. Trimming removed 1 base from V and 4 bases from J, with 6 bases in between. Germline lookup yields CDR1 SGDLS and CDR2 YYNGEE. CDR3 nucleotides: TGTGCCAGCAGCGTAAGAGGTTACGAGCAGTACTTC. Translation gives CASSVRGYEQYF.

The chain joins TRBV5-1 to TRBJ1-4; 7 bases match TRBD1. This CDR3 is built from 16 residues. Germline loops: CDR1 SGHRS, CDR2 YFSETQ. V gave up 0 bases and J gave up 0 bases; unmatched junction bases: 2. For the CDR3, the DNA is TGCGCCAGCAGCTTGGAAGGGGGCGCAACTAATGAAAAACTGTTTTTT. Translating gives CASSLEGGATNEKLFF.

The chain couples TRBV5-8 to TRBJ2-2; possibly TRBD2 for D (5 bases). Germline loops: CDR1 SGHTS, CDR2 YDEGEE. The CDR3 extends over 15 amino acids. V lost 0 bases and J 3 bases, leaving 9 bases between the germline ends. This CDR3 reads CASSLGTDYTGELFF. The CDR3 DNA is TGTGCCAGCAGCTTGGGGACTGATTACACCGGGGAGCTGTTTTTT.

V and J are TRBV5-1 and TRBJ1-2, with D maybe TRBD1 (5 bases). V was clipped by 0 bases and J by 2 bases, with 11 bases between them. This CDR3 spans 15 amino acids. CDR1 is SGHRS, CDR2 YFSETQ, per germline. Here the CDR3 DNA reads TGCGCCAGCAGCTTGGGACAGCTCGTAAACTATGGCTACACCTTC. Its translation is CASSLGQLVNYGYTF.

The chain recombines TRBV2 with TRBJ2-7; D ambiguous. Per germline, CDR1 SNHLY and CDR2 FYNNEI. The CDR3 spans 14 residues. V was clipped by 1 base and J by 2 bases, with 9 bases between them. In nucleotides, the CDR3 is TGTGCCAGCAGTGAAGAGATAGCAACCTACGAGCAGTACTTC. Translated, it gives CASSEEIATYEQYF.

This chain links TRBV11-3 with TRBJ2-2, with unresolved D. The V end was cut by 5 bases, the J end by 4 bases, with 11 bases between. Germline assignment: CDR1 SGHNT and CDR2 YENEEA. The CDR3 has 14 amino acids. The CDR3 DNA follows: TGTGCCAGCAGCCTTGACACTTTCACCGGGGAGCTGTTTTTT. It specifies CASSLDTFTGELFF.

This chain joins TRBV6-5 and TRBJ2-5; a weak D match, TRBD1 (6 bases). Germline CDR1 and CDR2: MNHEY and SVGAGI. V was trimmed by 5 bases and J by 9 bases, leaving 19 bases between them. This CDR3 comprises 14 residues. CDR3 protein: CASSDPGHHTAQYF. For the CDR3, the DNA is TGTGCCAGCAGTGACCCGGGACACCACACGGCCCAGTACTTC.

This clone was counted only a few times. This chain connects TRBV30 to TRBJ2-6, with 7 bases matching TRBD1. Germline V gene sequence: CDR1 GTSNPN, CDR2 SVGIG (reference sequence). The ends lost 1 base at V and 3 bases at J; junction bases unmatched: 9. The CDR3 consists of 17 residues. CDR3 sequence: CAWSGTSTGIGANVLTF. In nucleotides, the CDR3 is TGTGCCTGGAGTGGAACATCGACAGGGATTGGGGCCAACGTCCTGACTTTC.

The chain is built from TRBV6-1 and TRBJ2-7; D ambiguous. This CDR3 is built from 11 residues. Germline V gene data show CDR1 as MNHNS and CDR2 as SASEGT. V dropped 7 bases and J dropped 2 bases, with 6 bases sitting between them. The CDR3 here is CASIFAYEQYF. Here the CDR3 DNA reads TGTGCCAGCATATTTGCCTACGAGCAGTACTTC.

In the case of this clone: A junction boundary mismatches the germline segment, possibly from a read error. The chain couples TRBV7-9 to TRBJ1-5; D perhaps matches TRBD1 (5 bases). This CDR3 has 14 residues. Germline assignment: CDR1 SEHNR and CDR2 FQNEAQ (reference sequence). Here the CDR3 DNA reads TGTTCCAGCAGCTTAGGGGCGTGGGATCAGCCCCAGCATTTT. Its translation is CSSSLGAWDQPQHF. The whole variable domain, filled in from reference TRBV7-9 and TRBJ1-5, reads DTGVSQNPRHKITKRGQNVTFRCDPISEHNRLYWYRQTLGQGPEFLTYFQNEAQLEKSRLLSDRFSAERPKGSFSTLEIQRTEQGDSAMYLCSSSLGAWDQPQHFGDGTRLSIL.

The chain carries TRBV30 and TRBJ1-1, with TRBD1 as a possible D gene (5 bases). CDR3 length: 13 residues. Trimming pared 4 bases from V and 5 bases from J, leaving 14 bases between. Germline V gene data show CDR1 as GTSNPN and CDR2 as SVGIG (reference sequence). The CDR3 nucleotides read TGTGCCTGGACTCGAGCGCGACAGACTGAAGCTTTCTTT. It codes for CAWTRARQTEAFF.